The 8 T cell receptor beta chains below were found in one sample sequenced in a study of shared T cell receptors in the human thymus. Repertoires were generated with immunoSEQ multiplex PCR, while TCRdb's copy carries only in-frame clones and drops some. The sample lists hundreds of thousands of clones, approximately 95% occurring once. Sequenced: thymocytes. The origin of the receptors is a human donor.

The rearrangement links TRBV19 to TRBJ1-4, with D hard to call. The CDR3 loop spans 15 amino acids. The ends were cut back, 4 bases at V and 0 bases at J, with 9 bases in the middle. CDR1 and CDR2 from the germline V gene are LNHDA and SQIVND (reference sequence). The CDR3 spells CASSTADPTNEKLFF. CDR3 DNA sequence: TGTGCCAGTAGTACGGCAGACCCAACTAATGAAAAACTGTTTTTT.

The chain has TRBV5-6 and TRBJ2-5; the match to TRBD2 covers 9 bases. The CDR3 extends over 16 amino acids. Germline CDR1 and CDR2: SGHDT and YYEEEE. Trimming cost V 0 bases and J 5 bases; bases outside gene matches: 8. The CDR3 sequence: CASSLARLAGKETQYF. CDR3 in DNA: TGTGCCAGCAGCTTGGCTCGGCTAGCGGGAAAGGAGACCCAGTACTTC.

The chain is built from TRBV28 and TRBJ2-4; TRBD2 matches 11 bases. After removal of 5 bases from V and 0 bases from J, the junction contained 15 bases not matched to a gene. Germline V gene data show CDR1 as MDHEN and CDR2 as SYDVKM. CDR3 length: 20 residues. The CDR3 DNA reads TGTGCCAGCAGTCCTCGGGTTAGCGGGAGGGAAATACTAGCCAAAAACATTCAGTACTTC. As protein: CASSPRVSGREILAKNIQYF.

The chain combines TRBV2 with TRBJ2-4; D might be TRBD1 (5 bases). This CDR3 has 13 residues. CDR1 and CDR2 from the germline V gene are SNHLY and FYNNEI. Between the trimmed V and J ends, which lost 3 bases and 8 bases, there was a span of 11 bases. The CDR3: CASSDGQGDIQYF. DNA of the CDR3: TGTGCCAGCAGTGATGGTCAGGGTGACATTCAGTACTTC.

This clone was observed a single time. The chain is built from TRBV6-5 and TRBJ2-5; 11 bases map to TRBD2. Trimming took 4 bases from V and 5 from J; bases not matched to a gene: 6. The CDR3 spans 15 residues. CDR1 and CDR2 from the germline V gene are MNHEY and SVGAGI. The CDR3 bases are TGTGCCAGCAGTTTTAGCGGGAGGGCCGGGGAGACCCAGTACTTC. The encoded protein is CASSFSGRAGETQYF.

The chain carries TRBV7-6 and TRBJ2-7; weak D call: TRBD1 (5 bases). Trimming removed 4 bases at V and 2 bases at J, with 18 bases between. The CDR3 has 16 residues. Germline lookup yields CDR1 SGHVS and CDR2 FNYEAQ. The CDR3 nucleotides are TGTGCCAGCAGCTCCCGTGAAAGGGGAAAGACCTACGAGCAGTACTTC. Its protein is CASSSRERGKTYEQYF.

The genes are TRBV7-9 and TRBJ1-2; no clear D gene. CDR3 length: 13 amino acids. Germline V gene data show CDR1 as SEHNR and CDR2 as FQNEAQ (reference sequence). The V end lost 1 base, the J end lost 4 bases, and 7 bases lay between the germline ends. The CDR3 nucleotides read TGTGCCAGCAGCTTAGACGTATCCTATGGCTACACCTTC. Encoded protein: CASSLDVSYGYTF. The variable domain in full, completed from reference TRBV7-9 and TRBJ1-2, reads DTGVSQNPRHKITKRGQNVTFRCDPISEHNRLYWYRQTLGQGPEFLTYFQNEAQLEKSRLLSDRFSAERPKGSFSTLEIQRTEQGDSAMYLCASSLDVSYGYTFGSGTRLTVV.

The gene calls are TRBV6-5 and TRBJ2-1; D possibly corresponds to TRBD1 (5 bases). CDR3 length: 12 residues. The V and J ends lost 6 bases and 5 bases respectively, with 8 bases between them. Looked up from germline, CDR1 is MNHEY and CDR2 is SVGAGI. The DNA for the CDR3 is TGTGCCAGCAGGTCAGGGAACAATGAGCAGTTCTTC. Translating it yields CASRSGNNEQFF.